The 20 T cell receptor beta chains below come from one sample, sequenced in a study of identifying expanded T cells in peripheral blood. Generated by immunoSEQ multiplex PCR, the TCRdb table keeps only in-frame clones and is missing some. The table has roughly 78,000 clones, 90% seen once. Sample: blood. The receptors were sampled from a person aged 18 to 75 in good health.

The chain employs TRBV5-1 and TRBJ1-3; weak D call: TRBD1 (6 bases). V lost 1 base and J lost 3, with 17 bases in between. The CDR3 has 17 amino acids. Germline-derived CDR1 and CDR2 are SGHRS and YFSETQ. The CDR3 coding sequence is TGCGCCAGCAGCTTGAATGGATTGGGGGCAAGTGGAAACACCATATATTTT. Protein: CASSLNGLGASGNTIYF.

The chain links TRBV30 to TRBJ2-7; D not certain. The V gene lost 2 bases and the J gene lost 2 bases, with 10 bases spanning the gap. Germline V gives CDR1 GTSNPN, CDR2 SVGIG (reference sequence). This CDR3 region has 13 residues. The CDR3 DNA follows: TGTGCCTGGAGTCGCGGCATTACCTACGAGCAGTACTTC. Its translation is CAWSRGITYEQYF.

The J gene is TRBJ1-1, the V gene TRBV19; D may be TRBD1 (5 bases). Germline CDR1 and CDR2: LNHDA and SQIVND (reference sequence). The CDR3 extends over 15 amino acids. V was pared by 6 bases and J by 4 bases, with 18 bases between. The CDR3 DNA is TGTGCCAGTAGCCCTCTCCGGGGCCGAGGCACTGAAGCTTTCTTT. Amino acids: CASSPLRGRGTEAFF. Using reference TRBV19 and TRBJ1-1 for the parts outside the CDR3, the full variable domain is DGGITQSPKYLFRKEGQNVTLSCEQNLNHDAMYWYRQDPGQGLRLIYYSQIVNDFQKGDIAEGYSVSREKKESFPLTVTSAQKNPTAFYLCASSPLRGRGTEAFFGQGTRLTVV.

This clone has only one observation. DNA of the CDR3: TGCAGCGTTGAAGGGACTAGCGGGCGATACAATGAGCAGTTCTTC. This sequence encodes CSVEGTSGRYNEQFF. This chain uses TRBV29-1 with TRBJ2-1, with 11 bases aligning to TRBD2. The CDR3 loop spans 15 amino acids. Trimming cost V 1 base and J 4 bases; bases outside gene matches: 3. Germline V CDR1 and CDR2: SQVTM, ANQGSEA.

The chain couples TRBV4-3 to TRBJ2-7; D gene unclear. Trimming removed 0 bases at V and 3 bases at J, with 12 bases between. Germline CDR1 LGHNA, CDR2 YSLEER. The CDR3 is made up of 15 amino acids. The chain's CDR3 is CASSQDAHPGYEQYF. For the CDR3, the DNA is TGCGCCAGCAGCCAAGACGCTCACCCAGGCTACGAGCAGTACTTC.

The chain recombines TRBV10-3 with TRBJ2-3; 8 positions agree with TRBD1. Looked up from germline, CDR1 is ENHRY and CDR2 is SYGVKD. Trimming removed 6 bases from V and 0 bases from J; junction bases left unmatched: 11. This CDR3 is 17 amino acids long. CDR3 bases: TGTGCCATCAGGGTCTACAGGGGGGATTCTAGCACAGATACGCAGTATTTT. It translates to CAIRVYRGDSSTDTQYF.

This clone was seen at least ten times. This rearrangement joins TRBV5-1 to TRBJ2-7, with D possibly being TRBD2 (5 bases). Germline assignment: CDR1 SGHRS and CDR2 YFSETQ. The CDR3 has 13 residues. Trimming took 0 bases from V and 6 from J, leaving 10 bases between them. The CDR3 spells CASSLVLEGEQYF. The CDR3 DNA is TGCGCCAGCAGCTTGGTCCTCGAGGGCGAGCAGTACTTC.

This chain connects TRBV25-1 to TRBJ2-6; 7 nucleotides align to TRBD1. The CDR3 is 17 residues long. With V trimmed by 5 bases and J by 0 bases, 7 bases remained unmatched. Germline V CDR1 and CDR2: MGHDK, SYGVNS. CDR3 region: CASSPRQGRSGANVLTF. CDR3 DNA: TGTGCCAGCAGTCCACGACAGGGCCGCTCTGGGGCCAACGTCCTGACTTTC. Combining the CDR3 with reference TRBV25-1 and TRBJ2-6 gives the whole variable domain EADIYQTPRYLVIGTGKKITLECSQTMGHDKMYWYQQDPGMELHLIHYSYGVNSTEKGDLSSESTVSRIRTEHFPLTLESARPSHTSQYLCASSPRQGRSGANVLTFGAGSRLTVL.

The rearrangement joins TRBV4-1 to TRBJ1-1; D is perhaps TRBD1 (5 bases). Between the trimmed V and J ends, which lost 0 bases and 1 base, there was a span of 18 bases. The V gene's germline CDR1 is MGHRA and CDR2 YSYEKL. The CDR3 sequence is 18 residues long. The CDR3 DNA sequence: TGCGCCAGCAGCCAAGAGAGAGCTAGGGGTGGCCAGAACACTGAAGCTTTCTTT. This translates into CASSQERARGGQNTEAFF.

The rearrangement uses TRBV28 and TRBJ2-5; tentative D call: TRBD1 (6 bases). The CDR3 sequence is 16 residues long. CDR1 and CDR2 (germline): MDHEN, SYDVKM. Trimming left V 4 bases short and J 1 base short, with 16 bases between. CDR3 protein: CASSSAAGEIQETQYF. Written as DNA, the CDR3 is TGTGCCAGCAGTTCGGCCGCAGGGGAAATCCAAGAGACCCAGTACTTC.

A single count supports this clone. CDR3 sequence reads: CSVEDPISGNTIYF. The CDR3 DNA reads TGCAGCGTTGAAGATCCTATCTCTGGAAACACCATATATTTT. The rearrangement uses TRBV29-1 and TRBJ1-3; D gene uncertain. CDR3 size: 14 residues. Trimming left V 0 bases short and J 0 bases short, with 6 bases between. The germline V gene encodes CDR1 SQVTM and CDR2 ANQGSEA.

J is TRBJ1-2 and V is TRBV9; D gene unclear. V was trimmed by 0 bases and J by 4 bases, leaving 10 bases between them. The CDR3 is made up of 14 amino acids. Germline lookup yields CDR1 SGDLS and CDR2 YYNGEE. This chain's CDR3 is CASSVDRFSYGYTF. The CDR3 bases are TGTGCCAGCAGCGTAGACCGATTTTCCTATGGCTACACCTTC.

V usage is TRBV6-4 and J usage is TRBJ2-2, with D hard to call. V was trimmed by 5 bases and J by 2 bases, leaving 3 bases between them. The CDR3 loop spans 12 amino acids. CDR1 and CDR2 (germline): MRHNA, SNTAGT. DNA for the CDR3: TGTGCCAGCAGTAACAACACCGGGGAGCTGTTTTTT. Amino acid sequence: CASSNNTGELFF.

V gene TRBV7-2 combines with J gene TRBJ2-1; 12 bases map to TRBD2. Looked up from germline, CDR1 is SGHTA and CDR2 is FQGNSA. Unmatched junction bases numbered 15, after V lost 5 bases and J lost 7 bases. The CDR3 length is 18 residues. CDR3 amino acids: CASSLKLLAGGTQNEQFF. The CDR3 nucleotides are TGTGCCAGCAGCCTAAAACTACTAGCGGGGGGCACTCAGAATGAGCAGTTCTTC.

The chain recombines TRBV18 with TRBJ1-5; 7 positions match TRBD1. Per the germline V gene, CDR1 is KGHSH and CDR2 is LQKENI. The junction had 5 bases not matched to a gene; V was cut back by 6 bases and J by 3 bases. The length of the CDR3 is 14 residues. This chain's CDR3 is CASSLDRVNQPQHF. The CDR3 DNA follows: TGTGCCAGCTCGCTAGACAGGGTCAATCAGCCCCAGCATTTT.

This chain links TRBV28 with TRBJ2-3, with D possibly TRBD2 on 6 matching bases. Germline assignment: CDR1 MDHEN and CDR2 SYDVKM. This CDR3 has 15 residues. Trimming pared 5 bases from V and 0 bases from J, leaving 12 bases between. The CDR3 DNA reads TGTGCCAGCAGTCCGTCCGGGACTAGCACAGATACGCAGTATTTT. It specifies CASSPSGTSTDTQYF.

This clone is medium-sized. The V gene is TRBV6-5, the J gene TRBJ2-3; 10 bases line up with TRBD2. CDR3 length: 13 amino acids. Per the germline V gene, CDR1 is MNHEY and CDR2 is SVGAGI. V was clipped by 8 bases and J by 5 bases; unmatched bases: 4. The CDR3: CASVASGGDTQYF. DNA for the CDR3: TGTGCCAGCGTGGCTAGCGGGGGAGATACGCAGTATTTT.

This clone was seen a single time. The CDR3 DNA sequence: TGCGCCAGCAGCCTCGGATCAGGACAGGTTCTCTACGAGCAGTACTTC. It codes for CASSLGSGQVLYEQYF. The chain uses TRBV5-1 and TRBJ2-7, with 7 positions matching TRBD1. CDR3 size: 16 residues. V gave up 4 bases and J gave up 3 bases; unmatched junction bases: 13. Germline CDR1 SGHRS, CDR2 YFSETQ.

The CDR3 spells CASSYVADGQETQYF. In DNA form, the CDR3 reads TGTGCCAGCAGTTACGTAGCTGATGGGCAAGAGACCCAGTACTTC. The chain links TRBV6-5 to TRBJ2-5; D is ambiguous. The ends were cut back, 2 bases at V and 2 bases at J, with 12 bases in the middle. From germline, CDR1 is MNHEY and CDR2 SVGAGI. CDR3 length: 15 residues.

This chain uses TRBV4-3 with TRBJ1-3; D unresolved. CDR3 length: 15 amino acids. Trimming pared 1 base from V and 2 bases from J, leaving 9 bases between. Per the germline V gene, CDR1 is LGHNA and CDR2 is YSLEER. CDR3 DNA: TGCGCCAGCAGCCAAGTGCGCCAGGCTGGAAACACCATATATTTT. This translates into CASSQVRQAGNTIYF.